This is a list of T cell receptor beta chains from one sample in a study of T cells in Graves' hyperthyroidism and ophthalmopathy. TCRdb called the multiplex PCR reads again in MiXCR, with one record for every CDR3 protein. The sample includes 75,000 to 100,000 distinct CDR3 sequences, over 50% of them seen just once. The specimen sequenced was blood. The receptors originated from a woman aged 40 to 50 with Graves' hyperthyroidism. Each CDR3 is given with its conserved first and last residue. D genes are given only for firm matches. A row's size may be missing; if present it is once, few, many or a size class.

J | D | size | V | DNA | CDR3
TRBJ1-1 | TRBD1 | many | TRBV7-9 | TGTGCCAGCAGCTTAGGTGGGACAGGGCCTTCTAACACTGAAGCTTTCTTT | CASSLGGTGPSNTEAFF
TRBJ2-6 | TRBD1 | . | TRBV6-1 | TGTGCCAGCACCCTCGACAGGGGGGGTCAGGCCAACGTCCTGACTTTC | CASTLDRGGQANVLTF
TRBJ1-4 | . | . | TRBV20-1 | TGCAGTGGGTGTACTAATGAAAAACTGTTTTTT | CSGCTNEKLFF
TRBJ1-5 | . | . | TRBV19 | TGTGCCAGTAGTTGGTCAAGTTATAGCAATCAGCCCCAGCATTTT | CASSWSSYSNQPQHF
TRBJ2-7 | TRBD2 | many | TRBV12-3/TRBV12-4 | TGTGCCAGCAGTCCCGGGACTAGACGCGAGCAGTACTTC | CASSPGTRREQYF
TRBJ1-2 | TRBD1 | many | TRBV12-3/TRBV12-4 | TGTGCCAGCAGTTCGGGTCGACAGGGGGCAGATGGCTACACCTTC | CASSSGRQGADGYTF
TRBJ1-1 | TRBD1 | few | TRBV9 | TGTGCCAGCAGCGGGACAGGGGCTTTTGGTGAAGCTTTCTTT | CASSGTGAFGEAFF
TRBJ1-2 | . | many | TRBV2 | TGTGCCAGCAGTGAACGCGGGGCAGACTATGGCTACACCTTC | CASSERGADYGYTF
TRBJ2-5 | . | . | TRBV9 | TGTGCCAGCAGCGTAGGAGGGAAAGAGACCCAGTACTTC | CASSVGGKETQYF
TRBJ1-5 | . | . | TRBV10-3 | TGTGCCATCAGTATGAGGGGCTCTGGGGCCAACGTCCAGCATTTT | CAISMRGSGANVQHF
TRBJ2-7 | . | . | TRBV9 | TGTGCCAGCAGCGTGTCCGGGGCCTACGAGCAGTACTTC | CASSVSGAYEQYF
TRBJ1-1 | . | . | TRBV7-6 | TGTGCCAGCAGCTTAGGCCGGGTGGCTTTCTTT | CASSLGRVAFF
TRBJ2-5 | TRBD2 | . | TRBV7-9 | TGTGCCAGCAACCAGGAGGTAGCGGGAATGGGAGAGACCCAGTACTTC | CASNQEVAGMGETQYF
TRBJ1-4 | . | . | TRBV7-9 | TGTGCCAGCAGCTTAGAGGCTCTAGAAAAACTGTTTTTT | CASSLEALEKLFF
TRBJ2-1 | . | few | TRBV2 | TGTGCCAGCCTCGGGTCGCGGGATGAGCAGTTCTTC | CASLGSRDEQFF
TRBJ2-7 | . | . | TRBV29-1 | TGCAGCTCCGTAGGGGGGGACGAGCAGTACTTC | CSSVGGDEQYF
TRBJ2-7 | TRBD2 | . | TRBV5-4 | TGTGCCAGCAGCCCTAGCGGGAGAGGACGCGAGCAGTACTTC | CASSPSGRGREQYF
TRBJ2-5 | TRBD1 | . | TRBV10-2 | TGCGCCAGCAGTGAAGAAGGGGGACAGGGATTTAGGACCCAGTACTTC | CASSEEGGQGFRTQYF
TRBJ1-1 | . | . | TRBV29-1 | TGCAGCGTTGAGCGGCGCGGAGCTGAAGCTCCCTTT | CSVERRGAEAPF
TRBJ1-2 | . | many | TRBV7-2 | TGTGCCAGCAGTTACGGTGGATCTCTCTATGGCTACACCTTC | CASSYGGSLYGYTF
TRBJ1-2 | . | . | TRBV9 | TGTGCCAGCAGCGAAAGGACCAGAGGCTACACCTTC | CASSERTRGYTF
TRBJ2-6 | TRBD1 | . | TRBV5-1 | TGCGCCAGCAGCTTTCCAGGGGGCAACGTCCTGACTTTC | CASSFPGGNVLTF
TRBJ1-5 | . | many | TRBV20-1 | TGCAGTGCTAGAGATCATGGGAAGGAAAATCAGCCCCAGCATTTT | CSARDHGKENQPQHF
TRBJ2-7 | TRBD2 | . | TRBV29-1 | TGCAGCGTTACGGGACTAGCGGACCTTCGGCTTCCCTACGAGCAGTACTTC | CSVTGLADLRLPYEQYF
TRBJ1-4 | TRBD1 | few | TRBV20-1 | TGCAGTGCCCGGCGGGGGACAGGGGGCGCCGGGGGGGAAAAACTGTTTTTT | CSARRGTGGAGGEKLFF
TRBJ2-2 | TRBD2 | . | TRBV10-3 | TGTGCCATCAGGGTACCGCGGGAGTACGGGGAGCTGTTTTTT | CAIRVPREYGELFF
TRBJ2-7 | . | many | TRBV9 | TGTGCCAGCAGCGTAGTTGAGGCGACGCAGTTGTACTTC | CASSVVEATQLYF
TRBJ2-2 | . | . | TRBV7-8 | TGTGCCAGCAGCTTAGGGGGACCGACCGGGGAGCTGTTTTTT | CASSLGGPTGELFF
TRBJ2-7 | . | . | TRBV6-6 | TGTGCCATCAGTGCGGGACATACGAGCTCCTACGAGCAGTACTTC | CAISAGHTSSYEQYF
TRBJ1-2 | . | many | TRBV4-1 | TGCGCCAGCAGCGAGATTGTGCCATATGGCTACACCTTC | CASSEIVPYGYTF
TRBJ1-1 | TRBD1 | . | TRBV7-3 | TGTGCCAGCAGTAACGGACAGGGGGCCGTCACTGAAGCTTTCTTT | CASSNGQGAVTEAFF
TRBJ1-5 | . | . | TRBV2 | TGTGCCAGCAGCCAAGGAGGGCTAGCAATGCCCCAGCATTTT | CASSQGGLAMPQHF
TRBJ2-2 | . | . | TRBV10-3 | TGTGCCATCATGGCGGCAGGGGACACCGGGGAGCTGTTTTTT | CAIMAAGDTGELFF
TRBJ2-6 | TRBD2 | . | TRBV29-1 | TGCAGCTCCGTAGGGGCCGGGGGGGGGGCCAACGTCCTGACTTTC | CSSVGAGGGANVLTF
TRBJ1-4 | . | many | TRBV19 | TGTGCCAGTAGTCGAAATGAAAAACTGTTTTTT | CASSRNEKLFF
TRBJ2-7 | . | many | TRBV7-8 | TGTGCCAGCAGCCCGCTCTCGCCTGGGGGGATTACCTACGAGCAGTACTTC | CASSPLSPGGITYEQYF
TRBJ2-5 | TRBD2 | . | TRBV6-1 | TGTGCCAGCGGACGACAACTAGCGGGTGTAATAAGAGAGACCCAGTACTTC | CASGRQLAGVIRETQYF
TRBJ1-2 | . | . | TRBV7-2 | TGTGCCAGCAGCCCAGGGGTTTACGGCTACACCTTC | CASSPGVYGYTF
TRBJ2-7 | TRBD1 | . | TRBV28 | TGTGCCATTAAACGGGACAGAGGCTCCTACGAGCAGTACTTC | CAIKRDRGSYEQYF
TRBJ1-2 | . | many | TRBV10-3 | TGTGCCATCAGTGCAAGGACGGATTATGGCTACACCTTC | CAISARTDYGYTF
TRBJ1-6 | . | . | TRBV25-1 | TGTGCCGCGGGGGATTCACCCCTCCACTTT | CAAGDSPLHF
TRBJ2-7 | TRBD1 | . | TRBV11-2 | TGTGCCAGCAGTCCCGGGACAGGGGGCGAAGAGCAGTACTTC | CASSPGTGGEEQYF
TRBJ1-5 | . | . | TRBV7-8 | TGTGCCAGCAGCTTAAAAGGGGGGGGAGATCAGCCCCAGCATTTT | CASSLKGGGDQPQHF
TRBJ1-5 | . | many | TRBV6-6 | TGTGCCAGCAGTCCCACGGGGTTCAATCAGCCCCAGCATTTT | CASSPTGFNQPQHF
TRBJ2-5 | TRBD2 | . | TRBV10-3 | TGTGCCACCGCCGTATTTGGACTAGCGGCAAGGACCCAGTACTTC | CATAVFGLAARTQYF
TRBJ2-7 | . | many | TRBV15 | TGTGCCACCAGCAGTTCACCTGTCGGTGACAGCCTCCACTTC | CATSSSPVGDSLHF
TRBJ2-3 | . | many | TRBV24-1 | TGTGCCACCAGTGACTACCGACAGCCTAGCACAGATACGCAGTATTTT | CATSDYRQPSTDTQYF
TRBJ2-6 | . | many | TRBV29-1 | TGCAGCGCCGCGCTTGGAGGTGGGGCCAACGTCCTGACTTTC | CSAALGGGANVLTF
TRBJ2-2 | . | . | TRBV29-1 | TGCAGCGTTGAAGGGACGGGGGGCCTCAGCACCGGGGAGCTGTTTTTT | CSVEGTGGLSTGELFF
TRBJ1-2 | . | many | TRBV29-1 | TGCAGCGTTCGGGGGGGTGATAACTATGGCTACACCTTC | CSVRGGDNYGYTF